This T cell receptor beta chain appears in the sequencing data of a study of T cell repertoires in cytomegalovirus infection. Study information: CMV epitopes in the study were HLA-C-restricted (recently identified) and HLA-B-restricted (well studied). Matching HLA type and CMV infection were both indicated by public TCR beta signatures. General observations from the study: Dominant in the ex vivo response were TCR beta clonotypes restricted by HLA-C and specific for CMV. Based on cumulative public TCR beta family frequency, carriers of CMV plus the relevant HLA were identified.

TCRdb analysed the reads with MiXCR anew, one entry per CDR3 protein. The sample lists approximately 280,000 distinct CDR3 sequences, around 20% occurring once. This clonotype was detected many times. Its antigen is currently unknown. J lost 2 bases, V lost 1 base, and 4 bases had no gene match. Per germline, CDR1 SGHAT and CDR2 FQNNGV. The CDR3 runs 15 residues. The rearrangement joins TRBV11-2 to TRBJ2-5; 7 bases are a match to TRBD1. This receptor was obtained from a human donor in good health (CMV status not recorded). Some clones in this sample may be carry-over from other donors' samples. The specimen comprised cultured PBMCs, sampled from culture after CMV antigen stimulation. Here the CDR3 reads CASSLGGTVQETQYF. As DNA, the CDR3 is TGTGCCAGCAGCTTAGGAGGGACAGTACAAGAGACCCAGTACTTC.